The 31 T cell receptor beta chains below come from one sample, sequenced in a study of OX40 agonist ivuxolimab in advanced cancers. Clones were sequenced by immunoSEQ multiplex PCR, and TCRdb holds only the in-frame ones, with some missing. Among approximately 52,000 clones listed, 79% were seen once. The specimen was CD4+ or CD8+ T cells sorted from blood, collected in a trial of the OX40 agonist ivuxolimab. Receptors were obtained from an adult with an advanced solid tumor such as melanoma, head and neck, liver or kidney cancer.

The chain joins TRBV30 to TRBJ1-2; no reliable D call. The CDR3 runs to 13 residues. V was shortened by 2 bases and J by 2 bases, with 9 bases between the two germline ends. Germline CDR1 and CDR2: GTSNPN and SVGIG (reference sequence). The CDR3 here is CAWSLSGNYGYTF. CDR3 coding DNA: TGTGCCTGGAGTTTGTCGGGGAACTATGGCTACACCTTC.

The V gene is TRBV28, the J gene TRBJ2-7; no clear D gene. With 5 bases removed from V and 7 bases from J, the gap between germline ends came to 15 bases. This CDR3 is built from 13 residues. Germline CDR1 and CDR2: MDHEN and SYDVKM. In nucleotides, the CDR3 is TGTGCCAGCAGTGCCCCACCCCAGACGGAGCAGTACTTC. Translated, it gives CASSAPPQTEQYF.

The CDR3: CASSEGRGQDTQYF. The CDR3, as DNA: TGTGCCAGCAGTGAGGGCAGGGGACAAGATACGCAGTATTTT. V is TRBV6-4 and J is TRBJ2-3; D possibly corresponds to TRBD1 (6 bases). The V end was cut by 3 bases, the J end by 5 bases, with 12 bases between. This CDR3 spans 14 amino acids. Germline V gene lookup returns CDR1 MRHNA and CDR2 SNTAGT.

J is TRBJ1-6 and V is TRBV4-3; D may be TRBD1 (5 bases). CDR1 is LGHNA and CDR2 is YSLEER in the germline V gene. The CDR3 runs 13 residues. V was shortened by 11 bases and J by 5 bases, with 13 bases between the two germline ends. CDR3 coding DNA: TGCGCCGGGGCTAAAGAGCATAATTCACCCCTCCACTTT. Translation: CAGAKEHNSPLHF.

This clone turned up a few times. The chain combines TRBV7-9 with TRBJ2-1, with TRBD2 matching over 11 bases. There are 15 residues in the CDR3. With V trimmed by 5 bases and J by 4 bases, 4 bases remained unmatched. Germline CDR1 SEHNR, CDR2 FQNEAQ (reference sequence). The CDR3 DNA follows: TGTGCCAGCAGCGACCGACTAGCGGGGTACAATGAGCAGTTCTTC. Encoded protein: CASSDRLAGYNEQFF.

V and J are TRBV11-2 and TRBJ2-1; D is possibly TRBD2 (6 bases). Germline values: CDR1 SGHAT, CDR2 FQNNGV. The CDR3 loop spans 13 amino acids. V gave up 1 base and J gave up 10 bases, with 11 bases separating them. In DNA form, the CDR3 reads TGTGCCAGCAGCTTAGCCCGGAGGGGAGAGCAGTTCTTC. Translation gives CASSLARRGEQFF.

This chain joins TRBV5-4 and TRBJ2-2; TRBD1 matches at 7 bases. This CDR3 has 17 residues. J lost 0 bases, V lost 0 bases, and 5 bases had no gene match. Germline loops: CDR1 SGHNT, CDR2 YYREEE (reference sequence). CDR3 DNA: TGTGCCAGCAGCTTGGGGGCTCAGGGGGCGAACACCGGGGAGCTGTTTTTT. This translates into CASSLGAQGANTGELFF.

The chain combines TRBV7-6 with TRBJ2-5, with D hard to call. CDR1 is SGHVS and CDR2 is FNYEAQ in the germline V gene. The CDR3 contains 13 residues. V shed 8 bases and J shed 1 base, with 11 bases lying between them. The CDR3 bases are TGTGCCAGCTCCCCGCGCCGCCAAGAGACCCAGTACTTC. Amino acids: CASSPRRQETQYF.

J is TRBJ2-3 and V is TRBV2, with 10 bases that match TRBD2. Trimming cost V 4 bases and J 6 bases; bases outside gene matches: 7. Germline CDR1 and CDR2: SNHLY and FYNNEI. The CDR3 length is 15 residues. The CDR3 here is CASSVLAGVGDTQYF. In DNA, the CDR3 is TGTGCCAGCAGTGTTCTAGCGGGAGTTGGGGATACGCAGTATTTT.

The chain employs TRBV6-1 and TRBJ2-3; weak D call: TRBD2 (5 bases). The CDR3 extends over 14 amino acids. The germline V and J ends were trimmed by 5 bases and 1 base, with 10 bases remaining between them. Per the germline V gene, CDR1 is MNHNS and CDR2 is SASEGT. The CDR3 loop reads CASSLEVGTDTQYF. Here the CDR3 DNA reads TGTGCCAGCAGTTTGGAGGTGGGCACAGATACGCAGTATTTT.

The J gene is TRBJ2-7, the V gene TRBV19, with D perhaps matching TRBD2 (6 bases). V was cut by 5 bases and J by 2 bases, with 10 bases left in between. The CDR3 has 13 amino acids. Per germline, CDR1 LNHDA and CDR2 SQIVND (reference sequence). CDR3 in amino acids: CASSRGGTYEQYF. In nucleotides, the CDR3 is TGTGCCAGTAGTCGGGGAGGTACCTACGAGCAGTACTTC.

This clone was counted a single time. V usage is TRBV7-2 and J usage is TRBJ2-3; tentatively, D is TRBD2 (6 bases). Germline CDR1 SGHTA, CDR2 FQGNSA. The CDR3 contains 15 residues. V shed 1 base and J shed 3 bases, with 11 bases lying between them. CDR3 DNA: TGTGCCAGCAGCTTAGATGGGGGGAGGACAGATACGCAGTATTTT. It encodes CASSLDGGRTDTQYF. The variable domain in full, with the rest retrieved from reference TRBV7-2 and TRBJ2-3, is GAGVSQSPSNKVTEKGKDVELRCDPISGHTALYWYRQSLGQGLEFLIYFQGNSAPDKSGLPSDRFSAERTGGSVSTLTIQRTQQEDSAVYLCASSLDGGRTDTQYFGPGTRLTVL.

The V call is TRBV5-6, the J call TRBJ2-1; 7 nucleotides agree with TRBD2. The junction had 11 bases not matched to a gene; V was cut back by 4 bases and J by 4 bases. Germline lookup yields CDR1 SGHDT and CDR2 YYEEEE. The CDR3 spans 16 residues. The CDR3 is CASSDVGGGGYNEQFF. DNA for the CDR3: TGTGCCAGCAGCGACGTCGGTGGCGGGGGATACAATGAGCAGTTCTTC.

The V gene is TRBV4-3, the J gene TRBJ1-3; no clear D. Trimming pared 3 bases from V and 1 base from J, leaving 10 bases between. CDR3 length: 15 residues. The germline V gene encodes CDR1 LGHNA and CDR2 YSLEER. CDR3 sequence reads: CASSQMGGSGNTIYF. The CDR3, as DNA: TGCGCCAGCAGCCAGATGGGTGGGTCTGGAAACACCATATATTTT.

In DNA form, the CDR3 reads TGTGCCAGCAGCCCTAGTGGAGGGACAGGGGGCCTCAGGGGCTACACCTTC. Protein product: CASSPSGGTGGLRGYTF. The chain couples TRBV7-2 to TRBJ1-2; TRBD1 matches 12 bases. The junction had 15 bases not matched to a gene; V was cut back by 5 bases and J by 8 bases. The CDR3 length is 17 residues. Germline V gives CDR1 SGHTA, CDR2 FQGNSA.

The V gene is TRBV18, the J gene TRBJ2-7; 8 nucleotides line up with TRBD1. The CDR3 loop spans 16 amino acids. Per germline, CDR1 KGHSH and CDR2 LQKENI. V dropped 3 bases and J dropped 3; count of bases not matched to a gene: 10. The DNA of the CDR3 is TGTGCCAGCTCACCGGTTGGGACAGGCCATTTCTACGAGCAGTACTTC. Translating gives CASSPVGTGHFYEQYF.

The chain has TRBV6-5 and TRBJ1-6; D is unresolved. From germline, CDR1 is MNHEY and CDR2 SVGAGI. Trimming took off 6 bases at V and 7 bases at J, with 13 bases between the two ends. The CDR3 runs to 14 residues. The CDR3 protein is CASRDLRDNSPLHF. The DNA for the CDR3 is TGTGCCAGCAGGGACCTCAGAGACAATTCACCCCTCCACTTT.

This clone was recorded once. This CDR3 reads CASSPHGPASYEQYF. The DNA of the CDR3 is TGTGCCAGCAGCCCCCACGGCCCGGCCTCCTACGAGCAGTACTTC. The rearrangement links TRBV9 to TRBJ2-7; D gene unclear. V lost 4 bases and J 0 bases, leaving 14 bases between the germline ends. CDR3 size: 15 residues. From germline, CDR1 is SGDLS and CDR2 YYNGEE.

V usage is TRBV28 and J usage is TRBJ1-2, with a possible D match to TRBD1 (6 bases). CDR1 is MDHEN, CDR2 SYDVKM, per germline. This CDR3 is 13 amino acids long. V was shortened by 5 bases and J by 5 bases, with 12 bases between the two germline ends. This CDR3 is CASSLDRIYGYTF. CDR3 DNA sequence: TGTGCCAGCAGTCTAGACAGGATTTATGGCTACACCTTC.

The gene calls are TRBV27 and TRBJ2-3; the D is unclear. Germline loops: CDR1 MNHEY, CDR2 SMNVEV (reference sequence). The CDR3 has 14 amino acids. V was shortened by 3 bases and J by 4 bases, with 11 bases between the two germline ends. The CDR3 protein is CASSFGYRSDTQYF. The CDR3 region has the DNA TGTGCCAGCAGTTTTGGGTATCGCTCAGATACGCAGTATTTT.

The chain combines TRBV6-1 with TRBJ2-5; D is unclear. Germline CDR1 and CDR2: MNHNS and SASEGT. V shed 4 bases and J shed 5 bases, with 14 bases lying between them. CDR3 length equals 14 residues. CDR3: CASSVVYTYETQYF. The CDR3 DNA reads TGTGCCAGCAGTGTAGTCTATACTTACGAGACCCAGTACTTC.

This rearrangement joins TRBV10-3 to TRBJ1-4; tentative D call: TRBD1 (6 bases). Germline-derived CDR1 and CDR2 are ENHRY and SYGVKD. This CDR3 contains 13 residues. The V end was cut by 10 bases, the J end by 8 bases, with 17 bases between. Written as DNA, the CDR3 is TGTGCCACTTCAGGGGACTTCGGAGAAAAACTGTTTTTT. It is translated as CATSGDFGEKLFF.

The chain links TRBV6-5 to TRBJ2-3, with D tentatively TRBD2 (6 bases). The germline CDR1 and CDR2 sequences are MNHEY and SVGAGI. V shed 6 bases and J shed 1 base, with 8 bases lying between them. This CDR3 spans 13 amino acids. The CDR3 spells CASRIAGTDTQYF. The CDR3 DNA reads as TGTGCCAGCAGGATAGCGGGCACAGATACGCAGTATTTT.

The V call is TRBV5-4, the J call TRBJ1-2; no firm D call. This CDR3 region has 15 residues. CDR1 is SGHNT, CDR2 YYREEE, per germline (reference sequence). The V end was cut by 0 bases, the J end by 5 bases, with 14 bases between. This CDR3 is CASSLDGPSGYGYTF. Here the CDR3 DNA reads TGTGCCAGCAGCTTGGATGGGCCCAGCGGTTATGGCTACACCTTC. Variable domain in full (rest from reference TRBV5-4 and TRBJ1-2): ETGVTQSPTHLIKTRGQQVTLRCSSQSGHNTVSWYQQALGQGPQFIFQYYREEENGRGNFPPRFSGLQFPNYSSELNVNALELDDSALYLCASSLDGPSGYGYTFGSGTRLTVV.

Only a few counts were recorded for this clone. V usage is TRBV6-5 and J usage is TRBJ2-3, with D hard to call. The CDR3 loop spans 12 amino acids. Trimming took 3 bases from V and 7 from J, leaving 8 bases between them. Germline V CDR1 and CDR2: MNHEY, SVGAGI. In DNA, the CDR3 is TGTGCCAGCAGTTATACCGCCAATACGCAGTATTTT. It specifies CASSYTANTQYF.

The chain uses TRBV6-5 and TRBJ2-7, with D tentatively TRBD2 (5 bases). The V gene lost 8 bases and the J gene lost 3 bases, with 8 bases spanning the gap. The CDR3 is 11 amino acids. Germline CDR1 is MNHEY and CDR2 is SVGAGI. The CDR3 reads CASAGGYEQYF. CDR3 coding DNA: TGTGCCAGCGCGGGCGGCTACGAGCAGTACTTC.

The chain has TRBV23-1 and TRBJ1-1; D is undetermined. TRBV23-1 is recorded as an ORF, its role being uncertain. Between the trimmed V and J ends, which lost 0 bases and 5 bases, there was a span of 13 bases. The CDR3 is 15 amino acids. The CDR3 is CASSQSGGIITEAFF. The CDR3 DNA reads TGCGCCAGCAGTCAATCGGGCGGGATTATAACTGAAGCTTTCTTT.

The chain has TRBV9 and TRBJ1-1; tentatively, D is TRBD1 (5 bases). Trimming took 5 bases from V and 0 from J, leaving 8 bases between them. CDR3 length: 13 residues. The germline gives CDR1 SGDLS, CDR2 YYNGEE. The CDR3 region is CASSGGMNTEAFF. CDR3 coding DNA: TGTGCCAGCAGTGGGGGGATGAACACTGAAGCTTTCTTT.

V and J are TRBV6-1 and TRBJ2-1; TRBD1 matches at 7 bases. CDR3 size: 10 residues. V was pared by 6 bases and J by 13 bases, with 3 bases of the junction left unmatched. Germline CDR1 MNHNS, CDR2 SASEGT. The CDR3 region has the DNA TGTGCCAGCAGCGGGACAGTTCAGTTCTTC. Translated: CASSGTVQFF.

V and J are TRBV6-5 and TRBJ1-2; the D gene is possibly TRBD1 (5 bases). Per germline, CDR1 MNHEY and CDR2 SVGAGI. The CDR3 has 13 amino acids. V was pared by 1 base and J by 6 bases, with 9 bases between. The DNA of the CDR3 is TGTGCCAGCAGTTACTTAAGGGGAAATGGCTACACCTTC. This sequence encodes CASSYLRGNGYTF.

The genes are TRBV4-1 and TRBJ1-2, with D possibly matching TRBD1 (5 bases). The V and J ends lost 0 bases and 8 bases respectively, with 13 bases between them. This CDR3 is built from 14 residues. Looked up from germline, CDR1 is MGHRA and CDR2 is YSYEKL. CDR3 in DNA: TGCGCCAGCAGCCAAGACGGCAGGGTTTACGGCTACACCTTC. Translation: CASSQDGRVYGYTF.